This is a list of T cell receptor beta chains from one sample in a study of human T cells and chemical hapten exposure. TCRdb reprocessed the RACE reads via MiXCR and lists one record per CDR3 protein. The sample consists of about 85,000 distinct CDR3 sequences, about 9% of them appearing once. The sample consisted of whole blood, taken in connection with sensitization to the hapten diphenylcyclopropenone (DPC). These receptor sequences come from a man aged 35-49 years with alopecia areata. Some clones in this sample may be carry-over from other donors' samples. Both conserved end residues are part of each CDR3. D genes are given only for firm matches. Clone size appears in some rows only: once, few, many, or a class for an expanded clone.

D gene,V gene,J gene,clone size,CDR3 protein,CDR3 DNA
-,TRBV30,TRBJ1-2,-,CAWSPRTYGYTF,TGTGCCTGGAGTCCAAGGACCTATGGCTACACCTTC
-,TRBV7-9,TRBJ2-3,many,CASSLAGEFTDTQYF,TGTGCCAGCAGCTTAGCCGGGGAATTCACAGATACGCAGTATTTT
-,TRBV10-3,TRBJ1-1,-,CAISESNMGARGTEAFF,TGTGCCATCAGTGAGTCGAATATGGGGGCAAGGGGCACTGAAGCTTTCTTT
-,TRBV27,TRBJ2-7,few,CASSHDPVAYEQYF,TGTGCCAGCAGTCATGACCCTGTCGCCTACGAGCAGTACTTC
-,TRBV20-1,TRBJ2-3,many,CSASPGGAGDTQYF,TGCAGTGCTTCCCCCGGGGGCGCCGGAGATACGCAGTATTTT
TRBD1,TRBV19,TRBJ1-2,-,CASSRQGFDYGYTF,TGTGCCAGTAGTAGACAGGGCTTCGACTATGGCTACACCTTC
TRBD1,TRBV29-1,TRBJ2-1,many,CSVDGIQGANEQFF,TGCAGCGTTGACGGTATCCAGGGGGCAAATGAGCAGTTCTTC
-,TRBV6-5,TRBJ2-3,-,CASSGGASTDTQYF,TGTGCCAGCAGTGGGGGGGCAAGCACAGATACGCAGTATTTT
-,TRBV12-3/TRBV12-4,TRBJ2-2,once,CASRRLGTGELFF,TGTGCCAGCAGGCGACTGGGCACCGGGGAGCTGTTTTTT
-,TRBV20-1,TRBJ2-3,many,CSAGPAEADTQYF,TGCAGTGCCGGGCCCGCCGAGGCAGATACGCAGTATTTT
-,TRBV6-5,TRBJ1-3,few,CASSSQMSSGNTIYF,TGTGCCAGCAGCAGCCAGATGAGCTCTGGAAACACCATATATTTT